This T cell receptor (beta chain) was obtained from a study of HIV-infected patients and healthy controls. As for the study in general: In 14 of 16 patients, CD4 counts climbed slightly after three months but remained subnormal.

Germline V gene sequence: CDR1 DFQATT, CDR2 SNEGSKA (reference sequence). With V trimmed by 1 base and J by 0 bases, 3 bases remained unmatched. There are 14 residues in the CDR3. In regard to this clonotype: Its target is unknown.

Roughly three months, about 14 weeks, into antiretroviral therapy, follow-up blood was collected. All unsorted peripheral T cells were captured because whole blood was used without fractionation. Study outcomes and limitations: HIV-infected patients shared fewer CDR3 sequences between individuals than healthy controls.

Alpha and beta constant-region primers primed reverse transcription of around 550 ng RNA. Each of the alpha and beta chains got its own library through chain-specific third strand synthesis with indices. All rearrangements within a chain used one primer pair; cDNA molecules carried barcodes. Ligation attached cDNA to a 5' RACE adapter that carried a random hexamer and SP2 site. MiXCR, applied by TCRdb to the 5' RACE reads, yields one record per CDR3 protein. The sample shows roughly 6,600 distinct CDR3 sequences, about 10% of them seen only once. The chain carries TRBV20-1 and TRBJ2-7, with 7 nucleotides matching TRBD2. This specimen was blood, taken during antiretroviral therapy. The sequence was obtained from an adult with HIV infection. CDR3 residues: CSARVLAASYEQYF. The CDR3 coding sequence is TGCAGTGCTAGAGTCCTAGCGGCCTCCTACGAGCAGTACTTC.